This record covers a single T cell receptor beta chain. As yet, its antigen is unknown. The PCR ran on 60 Vbeta and 13 Jbeta primers. The data were produced by immunoSEQ multiplex PCR, yet TCRdb's version contains in-frame clones alone and is incomplete. This sample carries about 98,000 clones, around 68% of them seen once, and the ten largest clones take around 2.3%. The data belong to a study of cytomegalovirus exposure and HLA in healthy donors. General study findings and limits: The authors listed approximately 150 TCR beta chains as cytomegalovirus-associated. Several of the most significant clusters were apparently associated with common viral pathogens in a later analysis.

The clonotype originates from a man over 45 in good health and CMV-seronegative. Sequencing used PBMCs.

The CDR3 DNA reads as TGTGCCAGCAGCTTTTGGGGGCGCGAGGATACGCAGTATTTT. It translates to CASSFWGREDTQYF. The rearrangement links TRBV5-5 to TRBJ2-3; a possible D gene is TRBD1 (6 bases). The CDR3 totals 14 residues. Germline CDR1 SGHKS, CDR2 YYEKEE (reference sequence). V lost 2 bases, J lost 6 bases, and 13 bases lay in between. The variable domain in full, with the rest retrieved from reference TRBV5-5 and TRBJ2-3, is DAGVTQSPTHLIKTRGQQVTLRCSPISGHKSVSWYQQVLGQGPQFIFQYYEKEERGRGNFPDRFSARQFPNYSSELNVNALLLGDSALYLCASSFWGREDTQYFGPGTRLTVL.